Below are 9 T cell receptor beta chains sequenced from a single sample in a study of shared clonotypes between healthy human individuals. Assay used: immunoSEQ multiplex PCR; TCRdb lists only in-frame clones, some missing. The repertoire includes 1.5 million to 2.5 million clones, about 95% of them detected once, and roughly 1.2% sits in the top ten. Terminally differentiated effector memory CD45RA+ cells were excluded from the naive CD8 cells, which were CD45RO-negative and positively selected for CCR7. Sample: naive CD8+ T cells sorted from blood. These receptor sequences come from a young man in good health.

V and J are TRBV18 and TRBJ1-4; D unresolved. The CDR3 has 13 amino acids. Trimming took off 5 bases at V and 5 bases at J, with 9 bases between the two ends. Germline V gene data show CDR1 as KGHSH and CDR2 as LQKENI. CDR3 protein: CASSLALNEKLFF. DNA of the CDR3: TGTGCCAGCTCATTAGCGCTAAATGAAAAACTGTTTTTT.

The gene calls are TRBV5-6 and TRBJ2-2, with 9 bases identical to TRBD2. The length of the CDR3 is 16 residues. With 1 base clipped from V and 1 base from J, the junction kept 2 bases outside the gene matches. Germline lookup yields CDR1 SGHDT and CDR2 YYEEEE. CDR3 sequence reads: CASSLMTSGNTGELFF. The CDR3 nucleotides read TGTGCCAGCAGCTTGATGACTAGCGGGAACACCGGGGAGCTGTTTTTT.

This chain connects TRBV7-9 to TRBJ1-1; 9 positions match TRBD1. CDR3 size: 14 residues. Germline V gene data show CDR1 as SEHNR and CDR2 as FQNEAQ (reference sequence). After removal of 2 bases from V and 4 bases from J, the junction contained 2 bases not matched to a gene. This CDR3 is CASSLTGGPTEAFF. As DNA, the CDR3 is TGTGCCAGCAGCTTAACAGGGGGCCCCACTGAAGCTTTCTTT.

This rearrangement joins TRBV27 to TRBJ2-7; D ambiguous. The CDR3 length is 15 residues. V was pared by 2 bases and J by 2 bases, with 13 bases between. Germline values: CDR1 MNHEY, CDR2 SMNVEV (reference sequence). CDR3 DNA sequence: TGTGCCAGCAGTTTAGTCGGGCCTGAACCCTACGAGCAGTACTTC. As protein: CASSLVGPEPYEQYF.

This rearrangement joins TRBV4-3 to TRBJ2-3; D call uncertain. V lost 0 bases and J lost 4, with 17 bases in between. CDR3 length: 17 residues. Germline V gives CDR1 LGHNA, CDR2 YSLEER. CDR3 in DNA: TGCGCCAGCAGCCAAGATCCGTCCGGGTTTTTGGCAGATACGCAGTATTTT. Encoded protein: CASSQDPSGFLADTQYF.

V is TRBV27 and J is TRBJ2-7; D is unresolved. CDR1 and CDR2 from the germline V gene are MNHEY and SMNVEV (reference sequence). Trimming cost V 6 bases and J 3 bases, with 6 bases left between them. The CDR3 covers 11 residues. CDR3 loop: CASRTNYEQYF. CDR3 coding DNA: TGTGCCAGCAGAACGAACTACGAGCAGTACTTC.

The rearrangement links TRBV7-9 to TRBJ2-5; either TRBD1 or TRBD2 may supply D (5 bases each). This CDR3 comprises 14 residues. Trimming took off 5 bases at V and 3 bases at J, with 13 bases between the two ends. Germline V gene lookup returns CDR1 SEHNR and CDR2 FQNEAQ (reference sequence). The chain's CDR3 is CASSPPGPEETQYF. CDR3 bases: TGTGCCAGCAGCCCGCCGGGACCGGAAGAGACCCAGTACTTC.

This chain connects TRBV9 to TRBJ2-1; 11 positions agree with TRBD2. The CDR3 spans 16 residues. Per germline, CDR1 SGDLS and CDR2 YYNGEE. The J segment lost 7 bases and the V segment lost 4 bases, leaving 10 bases of the junction unmatched. The DNA for the CDR3 is TGTGCCAGCAGCCTCCAGGCACTAGCGGGAGTAAATGAGCAGTTCTTC. It yields the protein CASSLQALAGVNEQFF.

The chain joins TRBV7-8 to TRBJ2-5; D may be TRBD1 (6 bases). This CDR3 has 14 amino acids. In germline, CDR1 is SGHVS, CDR2 FQNEAQ. V was shortened by 3 bases and J by 5 bases, with 13 bases between the two germline ends. Here the CDR3 DNA reads TGTGCCAGCAGCTTTTCAGGGGTCAGGGAGACCCAGTACTTC. Translation gives CASSFSGVRETQYF. Full variable domain (remainder filled in from reference TRBV7-8 and TRBJ2-5): GAGVSQSPRYKVAKRGQDVALRCDPISGHVSLFWYQQALGQGPEFLTYFQNEAQLDKSGLPSDRFFAERPEGSVSTLKIQRTQQEDSAVYLCASSFSGVRETQYFGPGTRLLVL.